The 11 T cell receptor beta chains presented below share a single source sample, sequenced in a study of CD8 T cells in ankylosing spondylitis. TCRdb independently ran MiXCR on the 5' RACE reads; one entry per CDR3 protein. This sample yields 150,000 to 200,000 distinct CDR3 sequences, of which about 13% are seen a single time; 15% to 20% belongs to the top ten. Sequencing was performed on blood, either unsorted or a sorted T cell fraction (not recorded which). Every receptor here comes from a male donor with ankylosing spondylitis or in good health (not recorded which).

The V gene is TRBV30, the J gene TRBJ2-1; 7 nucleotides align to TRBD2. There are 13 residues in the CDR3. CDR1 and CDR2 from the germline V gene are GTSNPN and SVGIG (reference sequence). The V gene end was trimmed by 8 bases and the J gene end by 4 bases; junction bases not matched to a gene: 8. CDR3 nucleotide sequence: TGTGCCGGGCGGGGAGCGGGGTACAATGAGCAGTTCTTC. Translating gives CAGRGAGYNEQFF.

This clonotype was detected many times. This chain's CDR3 is CSADPGQRTPTQYF. The CDR3 bases are TGCAGCGCCGACCCGGGACAGCGTACCCCTACGCAGTATTTT. The rearrangement links TRBV29-1 to TRBJ2-3; 7 bases match TRBD1. The CDR3 runs to 14 residues. CDR1 and CDR2 from the germline V gene are SQVTM and ANQGSEA. V was pared by 7 bases and J by 8 bases, with 15 bases of the junction left unmatched.

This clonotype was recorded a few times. The CDR3 region is CASSLSSSSYEQYF. In DNA, the CDR3 is TGTGCCAGCAGTTTATCGTCGAGTTCTTACGAGCAGTACTTC. The chain has TRBV27 and TRBJ2-7; D unresolved. Germline CDR1 is MNHEY and CDR2 is SMNVEV (reference sequence). The CDR3 contains 14 residues. Trimming took off 0 bases at V and 4 bases at J, with 10 bases between the two ends.

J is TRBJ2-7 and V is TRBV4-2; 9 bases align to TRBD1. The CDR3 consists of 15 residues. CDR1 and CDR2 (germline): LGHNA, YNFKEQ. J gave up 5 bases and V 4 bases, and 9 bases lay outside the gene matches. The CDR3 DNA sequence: TGTGCCAGCAGCCCCCCAGGACAGGGGAGAGACGAGCAGTACTTC. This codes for CASSPPGQGRDEQYF.

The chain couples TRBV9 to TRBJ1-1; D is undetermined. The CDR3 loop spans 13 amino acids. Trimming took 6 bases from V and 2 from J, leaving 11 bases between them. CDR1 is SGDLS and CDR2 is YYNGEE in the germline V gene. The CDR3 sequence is CASTAPGNTEAFF. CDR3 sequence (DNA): TGTGCCAGCACCGCCCCGGGTAACACTGAAGCTTTCTTT.

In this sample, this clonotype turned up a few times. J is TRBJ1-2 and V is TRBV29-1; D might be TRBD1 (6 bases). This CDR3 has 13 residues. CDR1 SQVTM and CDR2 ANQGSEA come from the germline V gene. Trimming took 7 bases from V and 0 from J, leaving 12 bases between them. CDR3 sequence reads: CSANHRANYGYTF. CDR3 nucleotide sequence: TGCAGCGCGAATCACAGGGCTAACTATGGCTACACCTTC. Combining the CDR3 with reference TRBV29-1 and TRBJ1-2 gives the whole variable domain SAVISQKPSRDICQRGTSLTIQCQVDSQVTMMFWYRQQPGQSLTLIATANQGSEATYESGFVIDKFPISRPNLTFSTLTVSNMSPEDSSIYLCSANHRANYGYTFGSGTRLTVV.

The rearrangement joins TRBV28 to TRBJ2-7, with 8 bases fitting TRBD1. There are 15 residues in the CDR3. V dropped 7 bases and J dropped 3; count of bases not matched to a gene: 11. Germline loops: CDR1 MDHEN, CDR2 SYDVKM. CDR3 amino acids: CASTLSGDRFYEQYF. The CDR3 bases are TGTGCCAGCACCCTAAGTGGGGACAGGTTCTACGAGCAGTACTTC.

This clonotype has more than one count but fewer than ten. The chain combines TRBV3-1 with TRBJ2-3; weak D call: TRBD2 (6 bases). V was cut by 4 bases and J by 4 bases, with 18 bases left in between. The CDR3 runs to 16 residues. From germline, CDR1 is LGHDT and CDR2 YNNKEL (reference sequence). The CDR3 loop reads CASSLTTSSWADTQYF. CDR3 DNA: TGTGCCAGCAGCCTGACCACTAGCAGCTGGGCAGATACGCAGTATTTT.

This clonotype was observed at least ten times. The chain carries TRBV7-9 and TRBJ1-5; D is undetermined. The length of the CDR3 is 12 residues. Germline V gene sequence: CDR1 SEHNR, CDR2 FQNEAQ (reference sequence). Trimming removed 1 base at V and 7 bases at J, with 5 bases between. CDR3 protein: CASSLDSQPQHF. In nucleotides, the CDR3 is TGTGCCAGCAGCTTAGATTCACAGCCCCAGCATTTT.

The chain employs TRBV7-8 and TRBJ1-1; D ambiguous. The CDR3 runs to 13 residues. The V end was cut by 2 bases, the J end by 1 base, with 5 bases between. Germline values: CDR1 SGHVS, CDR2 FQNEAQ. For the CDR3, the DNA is TGTGCCAGCAGCTTAAGGCCGAACACTGAAGCTTTCTTT. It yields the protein CASSLRPNTEAFF.

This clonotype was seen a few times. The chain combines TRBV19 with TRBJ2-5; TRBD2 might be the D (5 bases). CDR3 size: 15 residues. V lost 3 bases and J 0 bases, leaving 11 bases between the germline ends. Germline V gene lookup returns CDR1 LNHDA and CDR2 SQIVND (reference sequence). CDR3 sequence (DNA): TGTGCCAGTAGTATCGGGGAAGGGTACCAAGAGACCCAGTACTTC. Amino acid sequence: CASSIGEGYQETQYF.